These 20 T cell receptor beta chains were all obtained from the same sample, sequenced in a study of T cell responses to AZD1222 COVID-19 vaccine. Libraries were prepared by immunoSEQ multiplex PCR; TCRdb keeps only in-frame clonotypes and omits some of them. The table records 150,000 to 160,000 clones, over 80% of them present only once. The material was peripheral blood, obtained 28 days after the second AZD1222 dose. The receptors were gathered from an adult who received the AZD1222 COVID-19 vaccine.

In nucleotides, the CDR3 is TGTGCCAGCAGCCCAACTAGCGGGAGGAGCAACATTCAGTACTTC. This translates into CASSPTSGRSNIQYF. This sequence joins TRBV5-4 and TRBJ2-4; 12 bases line up with TRBD2. The CDR3 has 15 residues. Germline CDR1 SGHNT, CDR2 YYREEE (reference sequence). V dropped 4 bases and J dropped 7; count of bases not matched to a gene: 6.

This chain links TRBV7-3 with TRBJ1-1, with D possibly matching TRBD1 (5 bases). With 1 base removed from V and 1 base from J, the gap between germline ends came to 7 bases. The CDR3 has 14 residues. In germline, CDR1 is SGHTA, CDR2 FQGTGA. In DNA, the CDR3 is TGTGCCAGCAGCTTAAATGGGGGGAACACTGAAGCTTTCTTT. This translates into CASSLNGGNTEAFF.

This chain connects TRBV6-1 to TRBJ2-7; no reliable D call. CDR1 is MNHNS and CDR2 is SASEGT in the germline V gene. This CDR3 spans 13 amino acids. Trimming shortened V by 1 base and J by 9 bases, and 13 bases separated the two germline ends. CDR3 in amino acids: CASSEGGWAGQYF. The CDR3 DNA sequence: TGTGCCAGCAGTGAAGGAGGTTGGGCCGGGCAGTACTTC.

The rearrangement links TRBV15 to TRBJ2-5; TRBD2 matches at 12 bases. The CDR3 contains 15 residues. After removal of 1 base from V and 5 bases from J, the junction contained 2 bases not matched to a gene. The germline CDR1 and CDR2 sequences are LNHNV and YYDKDF (reference sequence). The CDR3 protein is CATSRGLAGGETQYF. CDR3 in DNA: TGTGCCACCAGCAGAGGGCTAGCGGGAGGGGAGACCCAGTACTTC.

The rearrangement links TRBV28 to TRBJ1-5; the match to TRBD1 covers 8 bases. The germline V gene encodes CDR1 MDHEN and CDR2 SYDVKM. CDR3 length: 15 amino acids. Trimming removed 0 bases from V and 7 bases from J; junction bases left unmatched: 5. CDR3: CASSLWSGGSQPQHF. CDR3 in DNA: TGTGCCAGCAGTTTATGGTCAGGGGGCAGCCAGCCCCAGCATTTT.

The J gene is TRBJ2-7, the V gene TRBV6-2 or TRBV6-3; 7 nucleotides line up with TRBD2. The CDR3 is 15 amino acids. Germline CDR1 reads MNHEY; CDR2 reads SVGEGT. The trim removed 2 bases at V and 5 bases at J, leaving 9 bases unmatched. The DNA for the CDR3 is TGTGCCAGCAGTTACCGGGCGGGAGTTTCAGACGAGCAGTACTTC. Amino acids: CASSYRAGVSDEQYF.

The chain couples TRBV28 to TRBJ1-3; 9 bases are a match to TRBD1. CDR3 length: 17 amino acids. V was pared by 4 bases and J by 1 base, with 8 bases of the junction left unmatched. From germline, CDR1 is MDHEN and CDR2 SYDVKM. CDR3 residues: CASSSPGQGVSGNTIYF. CDR3 DNA: TGTGCCAGCAGTTCACCGGGACAGGGCGTTTCTGGAAACACCATATATTTT.

The count of this clone is one. V usage is TRBV6-1 and J usage is TRBJ2-2, with unresolved D. The CDR3 totals 13 residues. Germline CDR1 reads MNHNS; CDR2 reads SASEGT. Trimming pared 1 base from V and 3 bases from J, leaving 3 bases between. CDR3 region: CASSEGYTGELFF. In nucleotides, the CDR3 is TGTGCCAGCAGTGAAGGATACACCGGGGAGCTGTTTTTT.

The chain uses TRBV2 and TRBJ2-5, with TRBD2 matching 8 bases. J lost 4 bases, V lost 5 bases, and 9 bases had no gene match. Germline loops: CDR1 SNHLY, CDR2 FYNNEI. CDR3 length equals 15 residues. As DNA, the CDR3 is TGTGCCAGCAGTCCGGGGGGCGGGAGGCCAGAGACCCAGTACTTC. Protein product: CASSPGGGRPETQYF.

The chain carries TRBV5-6 and TRBJ1-5, with TRBD1 matching over 8 bases. With 0 bases clipped from V and 6 bases from J, the junction kept 5 bases outside the gene matches. The CDR3 sequence is 15 residues long. Per germline, CDR1 SGHDT and CDR2 YYEEEE. The CDR3 sequence: CASSLGRGLIQPQHF. CDR3 nucleotide sequence: TGTGCCAGCAGCTTGGGCAGGGGGCTTATTCAGCCCCAGCATTTT.

The chain has TRBV4-1 and TRBJ1-5; 8 bases fit TRBD1. Germline CDR1 MGHRA, CDR2 YSYEKL. There are 15 residues in the CDR3. The V segment lost 1 base and the J segment 4 bases; nucleotides outside the gene matches: 3. CDR3 nucleotide sequence: TGCGCCAGCAGCCAAGTCACAGGGGGGAATCAGCCCCAGCATTTT. Translated, it gives CASSQVTGGNQPQHF.

This clone was seen only once. The J gene is TRBJ2-3, the V gene TRBV9, with a tentative D call TRBD2 (6 bases). Trimming cost V 0 bases and J 2 bases, with 13 bases left between them. The CDR3 has 16 residues. Germline V gene lookup returns CDR1 SGDLS and CDR2 YYNGEE. The CDR3 coding sequence is TGTGCCAGCAGCGTAGCCGGCGGGGAATACACAGATACGCAGTATTTT. This gives the protein CASSVAGGEYTDTQYF.

This chain connects TRBV12-3 or TRBV12-4 to TRBJ1-6, with D unresolved. The length of the CDR3 is 12 residues. V dropped 6 bases and J dropped 10 bases, with 10 bases sitting between them. CDR3 bases: TGTGCCAGCAGCCAGACGGGCTCACCCCTCCACTTT. Its translation: CASSQTGSPLHF.

The chain has TRBV5-1 and TRBJ1-2; D is uncertain. CDR1 and CDR2 from the germline V gene are SGHRS and YFSETQ. Trimming took off 3 bases at V and 2 bases at J, with 11 bases between the two ends. This CDR3 has 14 residues. The chain's CDR3 is CASSYAGENYGYTF. CDR3 bases: TGCGCCAGCAGCTACGCAGGAGAGAACTATGGCTACACCTTC.

The V call is TRBV5-4, the J call TRBJ1-1, with D hard to call. This CDR3 contains 12 residues. V lost 6 bases, J lost 7 bases, and 13 bases lay in between. Germline CDR1 reads SGHNT; CDR2 reads YYREEE (reference sequence). Here the CDR3 DNA reads TGTGCCAGCACCCCAGGACGGGGTGAAGCTTTCTTT. It encodes CASTPGRGEAFF.

V gene TRBV5-3 combines with J gene TRBJ2-2, with 9 bases matching TRBD2. TRBV5-3 carries the ORF label, with uncertain function. The CDR3 has 17 amino acids. V lost 0 bases to trimming and J lost 5 bases; unmatched junction nucleotides: 8. CDR3 sequence (DNA): TGTGCCAGAAGCTTGGGCGGGAGGGCCCTCAATACCGGGGAGCTGTTTTTT. Residues: CARSLGGRALNTGELFF.

This chain links TRBV12-5 with TRBJ2-1; D gene unclear. CDR3 length: 14 amino acids. The germline gives CDR1 LGHNT, CDR2 FRNRAP. Between the trimmed V and J ends, which lost 1 base and 4 bases, there was a span of 8 bases. The CDR3 sequence is CASGLAPPYNEQFF. DNA of the CDR3: TGTGCTAGTGGTTTGGCTCCCCCTTACAATGAGCAGTTCTTC.

The rearrangement joins TRBV27 to TRBJ2-1; the match to TRBD2 covers 9 bases. Trimming took 6 bases from V and 7 from J; bases not matched to a gene: 10. Germline assignment: CDR1 MNHEY and CDR2 SMNVEV (reference sequence). The CDR3 contains 15 residues. Here the CDR3 reads CASSSPSSGANEQFF. DNA of the CDR3: TGTGCCAGCAGCTCCCCGTCTAGCGGGGCAAATGAGCAGTTCTTC.

The table lists this clone with a few counts. V gene TRBV19 combines with J gene TRBJ1-5; D call uncertain. The germline gives CDR1 LNHDA, CDR2 SQIVND (reference sequence). This CDR3 is 13 amino acids long. The ends were cut back, 3 bases at V and 6 bases at J, with 9 bases in the middle. CDR3 loop: CASSMNSFQPQHF. The CDR3 nucleotides are TGTGCCAGTAGTATGAATAGTTTTCAGCCCCAGCATTTT.

The rearrangement links TRBV20-1 to TRBJ1-3; maybe TRBD1 (6 bases). The ends were cut back, 2 bases at V and 8 bases at J, with 7 bases in the middle. The CDR3 contains 11 residues. Germline V gene data show CDR1 as DFQATT and CDR2 as SNEGSKA (reference sequence). The CDR3 sequence: CSARKGDTIYF. For the CDR3, the DNA is TGCAGTGCTAGAAAGGGGGACACCATATATTTT.